This T cell receptor (beta chain) was documented in a study of T-cell reconstitution after alpha-beta-depleted transplantation in children. Overall study results and limits: Once a year had passed after transplant, T-cell counts and diversity came mostly from newly produced T cells. For some patients, TCRbeta diversity was high at day 60 because of recipient T cells and thymic progenitors that survived. Alpha-beta T cells present about two months after transplant were reported to originate from several hundred expanded graft clones.

Germline CDR1 reads SEHNR; CDR2 reads FQNEAQ (reference sequence). CDR3 length equals 16 residues. Losses at the gene ends were 5 bases for V and 2 bases for J; bases not matched to a gene: 10. In its sample, this clonotype was seen a few times. The antigen is not known. As it was prepared, the TCRbeta library received unique molecular identifiers. MiXCR was run by TCRdb on the PCR reads, yielding one entry per CDR3 protein. The sample lists around 670,000 distinct CDR3 sequences; around 12% were seen once. The TCR originated in a girl aged 2 to 10 with congenital amegakaryocytic thrombocytopenia, due to receive a stem cell transplant. Here the sequenced sample was PBMCs, taken before TCRalphabeta/CD19-depleted stem cell transplant. This chain links TRBV7-9 with TRBJ2-3; 7 positions agree with TRBD2. The CDR3, as DNA: TGTGCCAGCAGCCCCCAGGCGGGGGAGGACACAGATACGCAGTATTTT. Translating gives CASSPQAGEDTDTQYF.